The 9 T cell receptor beta chains below were found in one sample sequenced in a study of blood T cell repertoires in COVID-19. Here immunoSEQ multiplex PCR was the method, and the copy in TCRdb shows in-frame clones only, minus some. The data contain roughly 43,000 clones, 82% of them singletons. The sample consisted of peripheral blood. The receptors stem from a woman aged 65 to 85 with acute or convalescent COVID-19.

The CDR3 loop reads CASSSPGLRYNEQFF. DNA for the CDR3: TGTGCCAGCAGCTCCCCCGGACTCCGGTACAATGAGCAGTTCTTC. This rearrangement joins TRBV5-8 to TRBJ2-1; the D gene is possibly TRBD2 (5 bases). The CDR3 spans 15 residues. CDR1 and CDR2 (germline): SGHTS, YDEGEE. Trimming took off 3 bases at V and 4 bases at J, with 14 bases between the two ends.

There are a few counts of this clone. The V call is TRBV7-3, the J call TRBJ2-1, with D perhaps TRBD2 (6 bases). Trimming stripped 7 bases from V and 2 bases from J, with 15 bases between. The CDR3 runs 15 residues. Germline lookup yields CDR1 SGHTA and CDR2 FQGTGA. CDR3 DNA: TGTGCCAGCACCCCCGGGGGTGGGGCCTACAATGAGCAGTTCTTC. Its protein is CASTPGGGAYNEQFF. Supplemented by reference TRBV7-3 and TRBJ2-1, the full variable domain reads GAGVSQTPSNKVTEKGKYVELRCDPISGHTALYWYRQSLGQGPEFLIYFQGTGAADDSGLPNDRFFAVRPEGSVSTLKIQRTERGDSAVYLCASTPGGGAYNEQFFGPGTRLTVL.

The chain uses TRBV27 and TRBJ2-2, with D tentatively TRBD1 (6 bases). Trimming shortened V by 5 bases and J by 4 bases, and 20 bases separated the two germline ends. The CDR3 is made up of 17 amino acids. The germline V gene encodes CDR1 MNHEY and CDR2 SMNVEV (reference sequence). The CDR3 here is CASSPTGVRQVTGELFF. CDR3 in DNA: TGTGCCAGCAGTCCCACTGGGGTGAGACAGGTCACCGGGGAGCTGTTTTTT.

The chain carries TRBV30 and TRBJ2-2; the match to TRBD2 covers 9 bases. This CDR3 has 15 residues. Germline-derived CDR1 and CDR2 are GTSNPN and SVGIG (reference sequence). The V segment lost 2 bases and the J segment 6 bases; nucleotides outside the gene matches: 7. The CDR3 sequence: CAWSPTLAGPGELFF. In nucleotides, the CDR3 is TGTGCCTGGAGTCCAACCCTAGCGGGACCCGGGGAGCTGTTTTTT.

This chain joins TRBV4-3 and TRBJ1-1; 8 bases are shared with TRBD1. Trimming at V came to 2 bases and at J to 1 base, leaving 6 bases not matched to a gene. Germline CDR1 is LGHNA and CDR2 is YSLEER. The CDR3 has 16 amino acids. In nucleotides, the CDR3 is TGCGCCAGCAGCCAATACGCCGGGACAGGGAACACTGAAGCTTTCTTT. It specifies CASSQYAGTGNTEAFF.

This clone has only one observation. The V gene is TRBV7-2, the J gene TRBJ1-5; D remains ambiguous. This CDR3 region has 14 residues. Germline CDR1 SGHTA, CDR2 FQGNSA. V gave up 2 bases and J gave up 5 bases, with 10 bases separating them. The CDR3: CASSLRAADQPQHF. In nucleotides, the CDR3 is TGTGCCAGCAGCTTACGGGCAGCGGATCAGCCCCAGCATTTT.

V is TRBV10-1 and J is TRBJ2-1; TRBD2 might be the D (6 bases). Trimming took 3 bases from V and 0 from J, leaving 12 bases between them. This CDR3 is built from 16 residues. Germline V gene lookup returns CDR1 WNHNN and CDR2 SYGVQD (reference sequence). Written as DNA, the CDR3 is TGCGCCAGCAGTGAATGGGGGGTAGGCTCCTACAATGAGCAGTTCTTC. Its protein is CASSEWGVGSYNEQFF.

This sequence joins TRBV14 and TRBJ2-7, with D perhaps TRBD2 (5 bases). The CDR3 contains 14 residues. V dropped 3 bases and J dropped 7 bases, with 16 bases sitting between them. The germline V gene encodes CDR1 SGHDN and CDR2 FVKESK. The CDR3 loop reads CASSQVRLAREQYF. CDR3 coding DNA: TGTGCCAGCAGCCAGGTACGGCTAGCAAGGGAGCAGTACTTC.

This chain joins TRBV27 and TRBJ2-1, with a weak D call TRBD1 (5 bases). With 4 bases removed from V and 4 bases from J, the gap between germline ends came to 14 bases. Germline CDR1 reads MNHEY; CDR2 reads SMNVEV (reference sequence). The CDR3 consists of 15 residues. CDR3: CASSWSPDSYNEQFF. Written as DNA, the CDR3 is TGTGCCAGCAGTTGGTCCCCTGACAGTTACAATGAGCAGTTCTTC.